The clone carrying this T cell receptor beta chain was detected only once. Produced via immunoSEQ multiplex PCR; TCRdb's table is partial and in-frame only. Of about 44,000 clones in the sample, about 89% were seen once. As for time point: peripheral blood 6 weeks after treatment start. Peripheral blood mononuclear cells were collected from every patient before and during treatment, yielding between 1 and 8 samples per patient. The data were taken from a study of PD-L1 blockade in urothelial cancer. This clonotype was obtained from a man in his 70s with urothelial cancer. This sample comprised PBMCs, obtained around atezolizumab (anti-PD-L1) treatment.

The CDR3 DNA sequence: TGTGCCAGCAGTGAGTTGGACAGGGTAGCTGGAAACACCATATATTTT. Translation: CASSELDRVAGNTIYF. The V gene is TRBV6-1, the J gene TRBJ1-3; TRBD1 agrees at 8 bases. The germline gives CDR1 MNHNS, CDR2 SASEGT. This CDR3 is 16 amino acids long. The V gene end was trimmed by 3 bases and the J gene end by 2 bases; junction bases not matched to a gene: 6.